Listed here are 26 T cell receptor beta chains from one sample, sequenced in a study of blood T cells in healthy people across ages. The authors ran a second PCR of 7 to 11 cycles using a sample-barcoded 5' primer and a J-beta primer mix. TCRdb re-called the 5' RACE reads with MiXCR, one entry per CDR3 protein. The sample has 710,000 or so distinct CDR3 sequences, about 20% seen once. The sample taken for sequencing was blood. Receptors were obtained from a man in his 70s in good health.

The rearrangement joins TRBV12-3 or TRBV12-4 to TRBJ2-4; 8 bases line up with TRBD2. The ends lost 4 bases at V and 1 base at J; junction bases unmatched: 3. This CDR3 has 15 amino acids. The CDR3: CASSSGGGAKNIQYF. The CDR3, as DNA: TGTGCCAGCAGTTCCGGGGGGGGGGCCAAAAACATTCAGTACTTC.

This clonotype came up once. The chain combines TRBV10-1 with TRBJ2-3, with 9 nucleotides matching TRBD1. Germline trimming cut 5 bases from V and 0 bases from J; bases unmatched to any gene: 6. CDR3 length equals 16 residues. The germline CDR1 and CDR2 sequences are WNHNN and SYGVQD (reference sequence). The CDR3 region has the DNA TGCGCCAGCAGTAGCGGGACAGGGCTTAGCACAGATACGCAGTATTTT. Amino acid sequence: CASSSGTGLSTDTQYF.

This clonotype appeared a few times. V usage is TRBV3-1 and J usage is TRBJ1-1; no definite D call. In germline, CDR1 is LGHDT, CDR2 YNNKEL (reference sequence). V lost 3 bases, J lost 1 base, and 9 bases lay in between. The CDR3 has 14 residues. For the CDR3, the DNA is TGTGCCAGCAGCCAGGGCTGGGGGAACACTGAAGCTTTCTTT. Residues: CASSQGWGNTEAFF.

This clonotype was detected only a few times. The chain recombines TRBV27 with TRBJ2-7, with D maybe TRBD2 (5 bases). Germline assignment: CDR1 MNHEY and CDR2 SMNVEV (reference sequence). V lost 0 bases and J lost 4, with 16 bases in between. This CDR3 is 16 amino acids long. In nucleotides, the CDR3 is TGTGCCAGCAGTTTATCTCGGGGTTCAGAGATGTACGAGCAGTACGTC. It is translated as CASSLSRGSEMYEQYV.

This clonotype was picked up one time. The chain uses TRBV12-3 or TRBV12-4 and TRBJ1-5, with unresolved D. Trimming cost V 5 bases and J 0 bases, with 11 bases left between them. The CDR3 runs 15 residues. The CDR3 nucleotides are TGTGCCAGCAGTCCCCTCGACATTAGCAATCAGCCCCAGCATTTT. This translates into CASSPLDISNQPQHF.

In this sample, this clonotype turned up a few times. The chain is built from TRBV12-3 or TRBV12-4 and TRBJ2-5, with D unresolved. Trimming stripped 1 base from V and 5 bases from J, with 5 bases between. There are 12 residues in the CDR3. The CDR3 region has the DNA TGTGCCAGCAGTTTAGTGTTGGAGACCCAGTACTTC. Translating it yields CASSLVLETQYF.

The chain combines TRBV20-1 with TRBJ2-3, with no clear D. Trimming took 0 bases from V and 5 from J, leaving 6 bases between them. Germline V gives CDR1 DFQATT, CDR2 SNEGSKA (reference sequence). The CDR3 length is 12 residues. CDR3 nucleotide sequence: TGCAGTGCTAGAGAGGATAGAGATACGCAGTATTTT. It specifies CSAREDRDTQYF.

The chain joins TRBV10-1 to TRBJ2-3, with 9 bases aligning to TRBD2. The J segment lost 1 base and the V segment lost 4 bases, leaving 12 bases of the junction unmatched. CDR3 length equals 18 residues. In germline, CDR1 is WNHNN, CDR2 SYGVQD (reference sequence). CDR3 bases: TGCGCCAGCAGTGGTCCCCTCCTAGCGGGGATTCGCACAGATACGCAGTATTTT. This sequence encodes CASSGPLLAGIRTDTQYF.

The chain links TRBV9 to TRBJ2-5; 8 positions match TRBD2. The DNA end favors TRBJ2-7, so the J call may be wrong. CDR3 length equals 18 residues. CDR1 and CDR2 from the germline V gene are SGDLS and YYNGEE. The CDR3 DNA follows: TGTGCCAGCAGCCCCGCGCTTTGGGGACTAGTTACCGACTACGAGCAGTACGTC. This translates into CASSPALWGLVTDYEQYV.

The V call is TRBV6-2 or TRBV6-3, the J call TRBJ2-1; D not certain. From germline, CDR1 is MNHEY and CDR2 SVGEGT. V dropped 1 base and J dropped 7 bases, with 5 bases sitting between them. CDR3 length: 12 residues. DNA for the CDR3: TGTGCCAGCAGTTACTTACTGAATGAGCAGTTCTTC. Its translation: CASSYLLNEQFF.

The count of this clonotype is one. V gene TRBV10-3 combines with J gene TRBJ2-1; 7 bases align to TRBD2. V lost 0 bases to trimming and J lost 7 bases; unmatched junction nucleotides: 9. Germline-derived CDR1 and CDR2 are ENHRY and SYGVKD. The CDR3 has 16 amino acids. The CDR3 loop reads CAISESVAGLGNEQFF. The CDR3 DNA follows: TGTGCCATCAGTGAGTCCGTAGCGGGTCTGGGGAATGAGCAGTTCTTC.

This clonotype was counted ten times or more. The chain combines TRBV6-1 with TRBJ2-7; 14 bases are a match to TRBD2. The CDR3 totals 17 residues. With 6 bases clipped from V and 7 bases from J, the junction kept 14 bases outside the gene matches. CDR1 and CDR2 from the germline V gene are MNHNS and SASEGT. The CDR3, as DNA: TGTGCCAGCAGCCCCGTTCCGGGACTAGCGGGAGCTAATGAGCAGTACGTC. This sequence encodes CASSPVPGLAGANEQYV.

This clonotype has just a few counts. CDR3 residues: CASSLEGRSSYNEQFF. The CDR3 DNA reads TGTGCCAGCAGCTTAGAAGGCCGGAGCTCCTACAATGAGCAGTTCTTC. The chain combines TRBV7-2 with TRBJ2-1; D is ambiguous. The CDR3 has 16 residues. The V and J ends lost 1 base and 0 bases respectively, with 10 bases between them. Germline values: CDR1 SGHTA, CDR2 FQGNSA.

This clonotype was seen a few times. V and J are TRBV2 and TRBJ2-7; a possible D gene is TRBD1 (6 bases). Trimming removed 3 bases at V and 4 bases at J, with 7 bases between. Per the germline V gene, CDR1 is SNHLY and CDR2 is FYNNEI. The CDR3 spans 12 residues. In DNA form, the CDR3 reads TGTGCCAGCAGTGAGAGGGGGTACGAGCAGTACTTC. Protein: CASSERGYEQYF.

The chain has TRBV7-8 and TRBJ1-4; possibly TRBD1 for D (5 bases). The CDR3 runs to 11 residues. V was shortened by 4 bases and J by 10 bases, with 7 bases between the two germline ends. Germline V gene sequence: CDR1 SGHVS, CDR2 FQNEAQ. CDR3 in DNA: TGTGCCAGCAGCTCCGGGGGAAAACTGTTTTTT. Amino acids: CASSSGGKLFF.

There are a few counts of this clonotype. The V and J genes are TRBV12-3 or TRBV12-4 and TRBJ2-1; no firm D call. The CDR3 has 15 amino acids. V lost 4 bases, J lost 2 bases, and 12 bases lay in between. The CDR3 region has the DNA TGTGCCAGCAGTTCTAGAAAAGTCCCCTACAATGAGCAGTTCTTC. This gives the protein CASSSRKVPYNEQFF.

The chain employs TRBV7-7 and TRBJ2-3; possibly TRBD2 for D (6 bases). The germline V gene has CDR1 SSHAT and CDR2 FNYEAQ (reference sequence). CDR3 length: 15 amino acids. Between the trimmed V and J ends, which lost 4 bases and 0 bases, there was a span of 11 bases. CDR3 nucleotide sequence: TGTGCCAGCAGCTCATCGACTAGGAGCACAGATACGCAGTATTTT. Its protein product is CASSSSTRSTDTQYF.

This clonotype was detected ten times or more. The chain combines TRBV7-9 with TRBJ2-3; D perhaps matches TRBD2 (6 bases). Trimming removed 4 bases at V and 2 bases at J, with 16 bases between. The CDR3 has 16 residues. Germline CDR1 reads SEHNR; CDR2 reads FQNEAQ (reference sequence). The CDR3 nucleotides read TGTGCCAGCAGCTATCAACTAGGACTAATCACAGATACGCAGTATTTT. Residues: CASSYQLGLITDTQYF. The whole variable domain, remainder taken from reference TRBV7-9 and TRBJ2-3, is DTGVSQNPRHKITKRGQNVTFRCDPISEHNRLYWYRQTLGQGPEFLTYFQNEAQLEKSRLLSDRFSAERPKGSFSTLEIQRTEQGDSAMYLCASSYQLGLITDTQYFGPGTRLTVL.

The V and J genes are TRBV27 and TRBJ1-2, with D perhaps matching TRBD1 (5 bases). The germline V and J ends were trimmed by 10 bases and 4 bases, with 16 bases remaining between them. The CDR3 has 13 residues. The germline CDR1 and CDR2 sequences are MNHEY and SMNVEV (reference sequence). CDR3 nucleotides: TGTGCCACCGGGACGCCAGGCCTCTATGGCTACACCTTC. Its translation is CATGTPGLYGYTF.

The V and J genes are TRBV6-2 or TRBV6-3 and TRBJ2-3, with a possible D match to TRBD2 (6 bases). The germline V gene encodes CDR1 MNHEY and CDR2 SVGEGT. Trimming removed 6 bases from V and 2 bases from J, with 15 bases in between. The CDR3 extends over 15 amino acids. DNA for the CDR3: TGTGCCAGCAGCCTATGGGGACTTCCCACAGATACGCAGTATTTT. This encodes CASSLWGLPTDTQYF.

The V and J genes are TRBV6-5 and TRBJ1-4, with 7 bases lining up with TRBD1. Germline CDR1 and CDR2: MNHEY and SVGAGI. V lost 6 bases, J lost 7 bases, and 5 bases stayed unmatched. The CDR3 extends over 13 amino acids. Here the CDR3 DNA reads TGTGCCAGCAGGGACTACAGGGGTGAAAAACTGTTTTTT. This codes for CASRDYRGEKLFF.

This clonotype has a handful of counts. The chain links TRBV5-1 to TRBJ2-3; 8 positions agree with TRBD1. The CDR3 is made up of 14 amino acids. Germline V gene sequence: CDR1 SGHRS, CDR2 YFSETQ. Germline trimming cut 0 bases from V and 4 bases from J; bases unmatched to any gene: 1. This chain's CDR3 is CASSLGTGPDTQYF. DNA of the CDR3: TGCGCCAGCAGCTTGGGGACAGGGCCAGATACGCAGTATTTT. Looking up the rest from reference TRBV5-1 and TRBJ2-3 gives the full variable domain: KAGVTQTPRYLIKTRGQQVTLSCSPISGHRSVSWYQQTPGQGLQFLFEYFSETQRNKGNFPGRFSGRQFSNSRSEMNVSTLELGDSALYLCASSLGTGPDTQYFGPGTRLTVL.

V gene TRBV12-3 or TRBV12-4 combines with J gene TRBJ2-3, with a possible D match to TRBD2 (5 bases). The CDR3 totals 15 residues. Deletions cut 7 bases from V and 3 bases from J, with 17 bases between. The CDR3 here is CASTSGLLGTDTQYF. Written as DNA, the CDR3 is TGTGCCAGCACTTCGGGATTGCTGGGAACAGATACGCAGTATTTT.

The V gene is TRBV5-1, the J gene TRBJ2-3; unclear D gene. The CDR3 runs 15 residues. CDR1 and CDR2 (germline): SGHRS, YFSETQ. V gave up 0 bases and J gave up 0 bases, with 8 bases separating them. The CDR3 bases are TGCGCCAGCAGCTTGGAGCAGGAAAGCACAGATACGCAGTATTTT. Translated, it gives CASSLEQESTDTQYF.

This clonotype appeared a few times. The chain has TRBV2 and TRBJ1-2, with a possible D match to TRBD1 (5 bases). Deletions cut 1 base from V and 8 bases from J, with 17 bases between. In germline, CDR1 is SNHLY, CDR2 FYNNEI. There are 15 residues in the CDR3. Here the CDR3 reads CASSEERAGLRGYTF. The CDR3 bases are TGTGCCAGCAGTGAAGAACGGGCAGGGTTGAGGGGCTACACCTTC.

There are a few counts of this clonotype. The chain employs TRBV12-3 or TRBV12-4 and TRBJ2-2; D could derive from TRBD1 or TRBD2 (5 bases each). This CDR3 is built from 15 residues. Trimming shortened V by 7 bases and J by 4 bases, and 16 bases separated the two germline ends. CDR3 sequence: CASTWDGTTTGELFF. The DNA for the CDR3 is TGTGCCAGCACTTGGGACGGAACCACCACCGGGGAGCTGTTTTTT.